These 3 T cell receptor beta chains came from one sample sequenced in a study of metastatic and nonmetastatic thyroid tumors (dated by TCRdb to the early 2020s). Library generation was performed with PCR. The sample was run on an Illumina HiSeq 4000. Using fastp trimming at Q25 and MiXCR clonotype assembly, TCRdb reanalyzed the public sequencing data and kept in-frame beta chains. This sample holds approximately 1,800 clones; approximately 11% were observed only once. The ten most abundant clones make up 40% of the sample. None of the patients had been given any treatment before thyroid surgery. Sequencing was done on a sample of tumor tissue. Receptors originate from a female donor with papillary thyroid cancer or a benign thyroid nodule (not recorded which). Some clones in this sample may be carry-over from other donors' samples.

Judged by abundance, this clone is large. CDR3 loop: CASSFQGKGYEQYF. The DNA for the CDR3 is TGTGCCAGCAGTTTCCAGGGGAAAGGGTACGAGCAGTACTTC. This chain uses TRBV12-3 or TRBV12-4 with TRBJ2-7; D might be TRBD1 (6 bases). CDR3 size: 14 residues. V shed 3 bases and J shed 4 bases, with 13 bases lying between them.

The sample holds many counts of this clone. The chain links TRBV7-9 to TRBJ1-1, with D hard to call. The CDR3 is made up of 14 amino acids. The germline CDR1 and CDR2 sequences are SEHNR and FQNEAQ (reference sequence). Trimming stripped 3 bases from V and 1 base from J, with 9 bases between. The CDR3 loop is CASSFPGPNTEAFF. CDR3 nucleotide sequence: TGTGCCAGCAGCTTTCCCGGACCGAACACTGAAGCTTTCTTT.

This clone is judged large (0.1 to 1%). This chain uses TRBV10-1 with TRBJ2-7; TRBD2 aligns across 12 bases. This CDR3 contains 14 residues. The germline V gene encodes CDR1 WNHNN and CDR2 SYGVQD (reference sequence). Germline trimming cut 6 bases from V and 6 bases from J; bases unmatched to any gene: 6. The CDR3 reads CASSLAGGPSEQYF. Written as DNA, the CDR3 is TGCGCCAGCAGCCTAGCGGGAGGGCCCAGCGAGCAGTACTTC.